These T cell receptor beta chains were read from a single sample in a study of cytomegalovirus exposure and HLA in healthy donors. Profiled with immunoSEQ multiplex PCR; TCRdb holds only in-frame clones, not every one. The repertoire holds 180,000 or so clones, 70% to 80% seen once, with roughly 1.5% in the top ten. Source material: PBMCs. The receptors derive from a man aged 18 to 30 in good health and CMV-seronegative. Each CDR3 is given with its conserved first and last residue. The order of the fields is V gene, D gene, J gene, CDR3 length, clone size, CDR3 DNA, CDR3 protein. A D gene is named only where the DNA matches it firmly. The listing skips clone size in some rows; elsewhere it reads once, few, many or a size class.

V: TRBV4-1
D: TRBD2
J: TRBJ2-7
length: 15
size: -
DNA: TGCGCCAGCAGCCGCGGACTAGCGGGAGCGGGCGAGCAGTACTTC
CDR3: CASSRGLAGAGEQYF

V: TRBV6-1
D: -
J: TRBJ2-1
length: 15
size: -
DNA: TGTGCCAGCAACCTCAGTTGGCTAGCCGGGAATGAGCAGTTCTTC
CDR3: CASNLSWLAGNEQFF

V: TRBV30
D: -
J: TRBJ2-7
length: 13
size: -
DNA: TGTGCCTGGAGTGTAAACCCTAGCGTGGAGCAGTACTTC
CDR3: CAWSVNPSVEQYF

V: TRBV14
D: -
J: TRBJ2-7
length: 15
size: -
DNA: TGTGCCAGCAGCCAAGACAGGTACCGAAGTTACGAGCAGTACTTC
CDR3: CASSQDRYRSYEQYF

V: TRBV1
D: -
J: TRBJ1-4
length: 15
size: -
DNA: TGCACCAGCAGCCAAAGGGGAAAGGTCTGCGGAAAACTGTTTTTT
CDR3: CTSSQRGKVCGKLFF

V: TRBV15
D: -
J: TRBJ2-1
length: 13
size: -
DNA: TGTGCCACCAGCAGAGATCCCGGGTTTGAGCAGTTCTTC
CDR3: CATSRDPGFEQFF

V: TRBV13
D: -
J: TRBJ2-7
length: 14
size: once
DNA: TGTGCCAGCAGCCCCTGGCGGTTAGCCTACGAGCAGTACTTC
CDR3: CASSPWRLAYEQYF

V: TRBV6-5
D: -
J: TRBJ1-2
length: 13
size: -
DNA: TGTGCCAGCAGTATCGGGACTACCTATGGCTACACCTTC
CDR3: CASSIGTTYGYTF

V: TRBV11-2
D: -
J: TRBJ2-7
length: 15
size: once
DNA: TGTGCCAGCAGCTTCGCACAGGGGAGGTCCTACGAGCAGTACTTC
CDR3: CASSFAQGRSYEQYF

V: TRBV4-2
D: -
J: TRBJ2-5
length: 15
size: -
DNA: TGTGCCAGCAGCCAAGCCTCAGCGCACCAAGAGACCCAGTACTTC
CDR3: CASSQASAHQETQYF

V: TRBV5-6
D: TRBD2
J: TRBJ2-5
length: 16
size: -
DNA: TGTGCCAGCAGCTCCCGGACTAGCGGGGGGGTGGAGACCCAGTACTTC
CDR3: CASSSRTSGGVETQYF

V: TRBV30
D: -
J: TRBJ2-7
length: 15
size: -
DNA: TGTGCCTGGAGTAATGGGTATCGACGGAGCTCGAACAAGTGCTTC
CDR3: CAWSNGYRRSSNKCF

V: TRBV6-1
D: TRBD2
J: TRBJ2-7
length: 14
size: -
DNA: TGTGCCAGCAGGCGACTAGCGGAGACCTACGAGCAGTACTTC
CDR3: CASRRLAETYEQYF

V: TRBV27
D: TRBD1
J: TRBJ1-2
length: 18
size: -
DNA: TGTGCCAGCGCCCGGGCCGGGACAGGGGGAAAAGCTAACTATGGCTACACCTTC
CDR3: CASARAGTGGKANYGYTF

V: TRBV2
D: TRBD1
J: TRBJ1-2
length: 16
size: -
DNA: TGTGCCAGCACTCGGGACAGGGGGCGCGGTTACTATGGCTACACCTTC
CDR3: CASTRDRGRGYYGYTF

V: TRBV9
D: -
J: TRBJ1-2
length: 13
size: -
DNA: TGTGCCAGCAGCGCCCAGGAATACTATGGCTACACCTTC
CDR3: CASSAQEYYGYTF

V: TRBV25-1
D: -
J: TRBJ2-1
length: 12
size: few
DNA: TGTGCCAGCAGTGAATCCCAGGGGAATCAGTTCTTC
CDR3: CASSESQGNQFF

V: TRBV28
D: -
J: TRBJ2-1
length: 12
size: few
DNA: TGTGCCAGCAGGGAGGGATCGGTTGAGCAGTTCTTC
CDR3: CASREGSVEQFF

V: TRBV7-9
D: TRBD1
J: TRBJ1-1
length: 13
size: -
DNA: TGTGCCAGCAGCCTGGACAGGCTCTTTGAAGCTTTCTTT
CDR3: CASSLDRLFEAFF

V: TRBV11-2
D: TRBD2
J: TRBJ2-5
length: 15
size: -
DNA: TGTGCCAGCAGCTTAGTCGCGGGGGGTCAAGAGACCCAGTACTTC
CDR3: CASSLVAGGQETQYF

V: TRBV6-5
D: -
J: TRBJ1-1
length: 11
size: -
DNA: TGTGCCAGCAGTTACCACAGTGAAGCTTTCTTT
CDR3: CASSYHSEAFF

V: TRBV15
D: TRBD2
J: TRBJ2-5
length: 17
size: -
DNA: TGTGCCACCAGCAGAGTCTTAGCGGGGAGGGGGAGAGAGACCCAGTACTTC
CDR3: CATSRVLAGRGRETQYF

V: TRBV7-8
D: -
J: TRBJ2-7
length: 15
size: -
DNA: TGTGCCAGCAGCTTACAGGGTGTGGGGCCCTACGAGCAGTACTTC
CDR3: CASSLQGVGPYEQYF

V: TRBV6-1
D: TRBD2
J: TRBJ2-1
length: 15
size: few
DNA: TGTGCCAGCAACAACCTAGCGGGAGGGCCTAATGAGCAGTTCTTC
CDR3: CASNNLAGGPNEQFF

V: TRBV7-2
D: -
J: TRBJ2-7
length: 15
size: -
DNA: TGTGCCAGCAGCTTTTCGGCTGGGGACGGGGGCGAGCAGTACTTC
CDR3: CASSFSAGDGGEQYF

V: TRBV2
D: TRBD2
J: TRBJ2-2
length: 15
size: -
DNA: TGTGCCAGCAAAATTCGGGAGGATAGGACCGGGGAGCTGTTTTTT
CDR3: CASKIREDRTGELFF

V: TRBV30
D: TRBD1
J: TRBJ2-7
length: 11
size: -
DNA: TGTGCCTGGAGTACACAGGGGCGTTATCGTTTC
CDR3: CAWSTQGRYRF

V: TRBV7-3
D: -
J: TRBJ1-1
length: 15
size: once
DNA: TGTGCCAGCAGCTCTGCCGGGGGGGGCCGGACTGAAGCTTTCTTT
CDR3: CASSSAGGGRTEAFF

V: TRBV5-6
D: -
J: TRBJ1-1
length: 16
size: -
DNA: TGTGCCAGCAGCTGGGCGGTCCGGGGGGGGCGGACTGAAGCTTTCTTT
CDR3: CASSWAVRGGRTEAFF

V: TRBV4-1
D: -
J: TRBJ2-3
length: 17
size: -
DNA: TGCGCCAGCAGCCACCTCGGGACTGCCCTTTCCACAGATACGCAGTATTTT
CDR3: CASSHLGTALSTDTQYF

V: TRBV27
D: TRBD2
J: TRBJ2-2
length: 15
size: -
DNA: TGTGCCAGCAGTCCGGGACTAGCGTTTACCGGGGAGCTGTTTTTT
CDR3: CASSPGLAFTGELFF

V: TRBV6-1
D: -
J: TRBJ2-2
length: 14
size: -
DNA: TGTGCCAGCAGTGACAGAACGAACACCGGGGAGCTGTTTTTT
CDR3: CASSDRTNTGELFF

V: TRBV6-6
D: TRBD1
J: TRBJ1-2
length: 13
size: -
DNA: TGTGCCAGCAGGACCGGACAGGCCTATGGCTACACCTTC
CDR3: CASRTGQAYGYTF

V: TRBV28
D: -
J: TRBJ1-1
length: 12
size: few
DNA: TGTGCCAGCAGGCTAGACAGAACTGAAGCTTTCTTT
CDR3: CASRLDRTEAFF

V: TRBV19
D: -
J: TRBJ1-2
length: 15
size: -
DNA: TGTGCCAGTAGTATAGGTACAGAGCCCCCTATGAGCTACACCTTC
CDR3: CASSIGTEPPMSYTF

V: TRBV5-1
D: -
J: TRBJ1-2
length: 12
size: few
DNA: TGCGCCAGCAGCTTGGCCGAGGGTGGCTACACCTTC
CDR3: CASSLAEGGYTF

V: TRBV5-5
D: -
J: TRBJ1-1
length: 14
size: -
DNA: TGTGCCAGCAGCTTGGGAGGGTTGAACACTGAAGCTTTCTTT
CDR3: CASSLGGLNTEAFF

V: TRBV2
D: -
J: TRBJ2-6
length: 15
size: few
DNA: TGTGCCAGCAGTGAACATAGCTCTGGGGCCAACGTCCTGACTTTC
CDR3: CASSEHSSGANVLTF

V: TRBV30
D: -
J: TRBJ1-2
length: 13
size: -
DNA: TGTGCCTGGAGTCTCGGGATCAACTATGGCTACACCTTC
CDR3: CAWSLGINYGYTF

V: TRBV18
D: TRBD1
J: TRBJ2-7
length: 14
size: -
DNA: TGTGCCAGCTCACCCGGACAGGGTTCGCGCGAGCAGTACTTC
CDR3: CASSPGQGSREQYF

V: TRBV5-4
D: -
J: TRBJ2-1
length: 13
size: -
DNA: TGTGCCAGCCGAGGGGGGGGCGTCAATGAGCAGTTCTTC
CDR3: CASRGGGVNEQFF

V: TRBV11-1
D: -
J: TRBJ2-5
length: 14
size: few
DNA: TGTGCCAGCAGCTTATCTGGCAGCCAGGGGACCCAGTACTTC
CDR3: CASSLSGSQGTQYF

V: TRBV6-5
D: TRBD2
J: TRBJ2-7
length: 15
size: -
DNA: TGTGCCAGCAGTTACAGGGCTAGCGGGCGGGGGATGCAGTACTTC
CDR3: CASSYRASGRGMQYF

V: TRBV9
D: -
J: TRBJ2-1
length: 18
size: -
DNA: TGTGCCAGCAGCGTAGGGGGGACAACTCACAAGGGGCGAAATGAGCAGTTCTTC
CDR3: CASSVGGTTHKGRNEQFF

V: TRBV4-3
D: TRBD1
J: TRBJ1-2
length: 16
size: -
DNA: TGCGCCAGCAGCCAAGCCAACAGGGGTGCTAACTATGGCTACACCTTC
CDR3: CASSQANRGANYGYTF

V: TRBV15
D: TRBD1
J: TRBJ1-2
length: 14
size: -
DNA: TGTGCCACCAGCGGGACGACAGGGAACTATGGCTACACCTTC
CDR3: CATSGTTGNYGYTF

V: TRBV7-9
D: -
J: TRBJ2-7
length: 12
size: -
DNA: TGTTCCAGCAGCTTGGGGCACTACGAGCAGTACTTC
CDR3: CSSSLGHYEQYF

V: TRBV4-3
D: -
J: TRBJ2-1
length: 15
size: few
DNA: TGCGCCAGCAGCCAAGAGCAGGGCTCCTACAATGAGCAGTTCTTC
CDR3: CASSQEQGSYNEQFF

V: TRBV10-3
D: -
J: TRBJ2-7
length: 15
size: -
DNA: TGTGCCATCAGTGAACAGTTAGGAACAGGGTACGAGCAGTACTTC
CDR3: CAISEQLGTGYEQYF

V: TRBV6-5
D: TRBD1
J: TRBJ1-5
length: 13
size: -
DNA: TGTGCCAGCAGTTCAGGGGGAAGTCAGCCCCAGCATTTT
CDR3: CASSSGGSQPQHF

V: TRBV19
D: -
J: TRBJ1-5
length: 12
size: once
DNA: TGTGCCAGTAGTATTGGGGCTCAGCCCCAGCATTTT
CDR3: CASSIGAQPQHF

V: TRBV5-6
D: -
J: TRBJ2-7
length: 14
size: -
DNA: TGTGCCAGCAGCTTGGGGGGCAGAAACTACGAGCAGTACTTC
CDR3: CASSLGGRNYEQYF

V: TRBV19
D: TRBD1
J: TRBJ1-2
length: 14
size: -
DNA: TGTGCCAGTAGTGCGGGACAGGGTGACTATGGCTACACCTTC
CDR3: CASSAGQGDYGYTF

V: TRBV7-9
D: TRBD1
J: TRBJ2-2
length: 15
size: once
DNA: TGTGCCAGCAGCCAGGACAGGGGGAACACCGGGGAGCTGTTTTTT
CDR3: CASSQDRGNTGELFF

V: TRBV19
D: TRBD1
J: TRBJ2-7
length: 13
size: few
DNA: TGTGCCAGTAGCTTACAGGGGCAGAACGAGCAGTACTTC
CDR3: CASSLQGQNEQYF